This is a list of T cell receptor beta chains from one sample in a study of response to subunit inactivated influenza vaccine. Each CDR3 protein is one row after TCRdb ran MiXCR on the RT-PCR reads. The data contain about 780,000 distinct CDR3 sequences, approximately 17% of them singletons. Sequencing was performed on PBMCs from blood, taken less than 6 days after vaccination. The receptor set was obtained from a man aged 45 to 65 who received an inactivated influenza vaccine. Both conserved end residues are trimmed from each CDR3. D genes are given only for firm matches.

TRBV15	TRBD2	TRBJ2-1	ATSRSWTSGSSYNEQF
TRBV10-3	.	TRBJ1-1	AISSGGARNTEAF
TRBV12-3/TRBV12-4	TRBD1	TRBJ2-1	ASGNRDRGYNEQF
TRBV29-1	.	TRBJ2-1	SVAGVRFPYNEQF
TRBV5-1	.	TRBJ1-2	ASSLWDYGYT
TRBV6-1	.	TRBJ2-7	ASSQGQGFSYEQY
TRBV15	.	TRBJ2-5	ATSGRRGVGETQY
TRBV9	TRBD2	TRBJ2-2	ASSVMVQTSSTGELF
TRBV20-1	.	TRBJ2-1	SARGLSGYNNEQF
TRBV20-1	TRBD2	TRBJ2-7	SAGRGHEQY
TRBV28	TRBD2	TRBJ2-1	ASSLSVLAVNNEQF